This passage covers 14 T cell receptor beta chains from one sample sequenced in a study of blood T cell repertoires in COVID-19. Using immunoSEQ multiplex PCR, the repertoire was profiled, and TCRdb retains in-frame clones only, with some absent. This sample yields 290,000 or so clones, of which approximately 89% are seen a single time; over 2% belongs to the top ten. Input material: peripheral blood. These receptors were obtained from a woman in her 30s with COVID-19, enrolled during active disease.

This clone was seen a single time. V and J are TRBV5-1 and TRBJ2-3; TRBD2 matches at 11 bases. CDR1 and CDR2 from the germline V gene are SGHRS and YFSETQ. The CDR3 totals 16 residues. V lost 0 bases, J lost 5 bases, and 5 bases stayed unmatched. The CDR3 DNA follows: TGCGCCAGCAGCTTGGCGATAGCGGGAGGGGAAGATACGCAGTATTTT. The encoded protein is CASSLAIAGGEDTQYF.

The V and J genes are TRBV5-1 and TRBJ1-1; 7 nucleotides line up with TRBD1. The germline V gene has CDR1 SGHRS and CDR2 YFSETQ. The ends lost 5 bases at V and 3 bases at J; junction bases unmatched: 10. This CDR3 has 15 residues. The CDR3 loop is CASSYTGDGYTEAFF. DNA for the CDR3: TGCGCCAGCAGTTATACAGGGGATGGATACACTGAAGCTTTCTTT.

This chain joins TRBV19 and TRBJ2-1, with 10 bases matching TRBD1. Germline V lookup: CDR1 LNHDA, CDR2 SQIVND (reference sequence). The CDR3 loop spans 14 amino acids. V lost 3 bases to trimming and J lost 7 bases; unmatched junction nucleotides: 3. The CDR3 here is CASSMGQGRNEQFF. The CDR3 coding sequence is TGTGCCAGTAGTATGGGACAGGGGAGGAATGAGCAGTTCTTC.

The rearrangement uses TRBV11-3 and TRBJ1-1; D call uncertain. V was shortened by 1 base and J by 7 bases, with 10 bases between the two germline ends. This CDR3 contains 13 residues. Germline V CDR1 and CDR2: SGHNT, YENEEA. CDR3 loop: CASSLGNAGEAFF. The CDR3 nucleotides read TGTGCCAGCAGCTTAGGGAACGCGGGTGAAGCTTTCTTT.

About this clone itself: Other DNA sequences in this sample translate to the same CDR3. This rearrangement joins TRBV9 to TRBJ2-1; maybe TRBD2 (6 bases). Trimming took off 0 bases at V and 4 bases at J, with 11 bases between the two ends. CDR1 and CDR2 from the germline V gene are SGDLS and YYNGEE. The length of the CDR3 is 15 residues. In nucleotides, the CDR3 is TGTGCCAGCAGCGTAGTCGGGACTGGATACAATGAGCAGTTCTTC. Protein sequence: CASSVVGTGYNEQFF.

As DNA, the CDR3 is TGCGCCAGCACCGTAGCCCCGGGAAGCTACAATGAGCAGTTCTTC. As protein: CASTVAPGSYNEQFF. J is TRBJ2-1 and V is TRBV5-1, with D possibly being TRBD2 (5 bases). Germline V gives CDR1 SGHRS, CDR2 YFSETQ. The V end lost 6 bases, the J end lost 3 bases, and 16 bases lay between the germline ends. The CDR3 sequence is 15 residues long.

This clone was picked up a small number of times. V gene TRBV2 combines with J gene TRBJ1-5; TRBD1 is a possible D gene (6 bases). V was trimmed by 4 bases and J by 1 base, leaving 17 bases between them. Germline CDR1 is SNHLY and CDR2 is FYNNEI. The CDR3 totals 17 residues. The CDR3, as DNA: TGTGCCAGCAGTGGCATTTGGGGGCGAGGCAGCAATCAGCCCCAGCATTTT. Translated, it gives CASSGIWGRGSNQPQHF.

V usage is TRBV5-4 and J usage is TRBJ1-2; a possible D gene is TRBD1 (5 bases). CDR3 length equals 15 residues. The germline V gene encodes CDR1 SGHNT and CDR2 YYREEE (reference sequence). V was cut by 1 base and J by 2 bases, with 12 bases left in between. The DNA for the CDR3 is TGTGCCAGCAGCTTGTGGCAGGGACTAAACTATGGCTACACCTTC. Translation: CASSLWQGLNYGYTF.

J is TRBJ2-7 and V is TRBV5-3, with a possible D match to TRBD1 (6 bases). TRBV5-3 is identified as an open reading frame with a role that is uncertain. V lost 4 bases, J lost 2 bases, and 16 bases lay in between. The CDR3 length is 15 residues. CDR3 region: CARSRLHRETYEQYF. In DNA form, the CDR3 reads TGTGCCAGAAGCAGGCTACACAGGGAAACCTACGAGCAGTACTTC.

The gene calls are TRBV28 and TRBJ2-7, with 10 bases identical to TRBD1. CDR1 MDHEN and CDR2 SYDVKM come from the germline V gene. The CDR3 has 15 residues. V shed 6 bases and J 3 bases; nucleotides not matched to a gene: 8. The CDR3 coding sequence is TGTGCCAGCAGCCTGGGACAGGGGCCCCTCTACGAGCAGTACTTC. Amino acids: CASSLGQGPLYEQYF.

This clone was observed a single time. The J gene is TRBJ2-2, the V gene TRBV18; TRBD2 matches 8 bases. The CDR3 runs to 17 residues. After removal of 3 bases from V and 2 bases from J, the junction contained 8 bases not matched to a gene. CDR1 and CDR2 from the germline V gene are KGHSH and LQKENI. DNA for the CDR3: TGTGCCAGCTCACCCATCCCGGGACTAGGCAACACCGGGGAGCTGTTTTTT. This gives the protein CASSPIPGLGNTGELFF.

The CDR3 protein is CASTPSGHGRDYGYTF. The CDR3 DNA sequence: TGTGCCAGCACCCCATCCGGACACGGACGGGACTATGGCTACACCTTC. The chain couples TRBV7-8 to TRBJ1-2, with D tentatively TRBD1 (5 bases). Germline V gives CDR1 SGHVS, CDR2 FQNEAQ. Trimming took off 7 bases at V and 3 bases at J, with 21 bases between the two ends. This CDR3 is 16 amino acids long. Full variable domain (outside the CDR3, taken from reference TRBV7-8 and TRBJ1-2): GAGVSQSPRYKVAKRGQDVALRCDPISGHVSLFWYQQALGQGPEFLTYFQNEAQLDKSGLPSDRFFAERPEGSVSTLKIQRTQQEDSAVYLCASTPSGHGRDYGYTFGSGTRLTVV.

V is TRBV7-2 and J is TRBJ2-7; 10 bases align to TRBD1. CDR1 and CDR2 from the germline V gene are SGHTA and FQGNSA. The CDR3 length is 14 residues. V was pared by 1 base and J by 7 bases, with 4 bases of the junction left unmatched. The CDR3 sequence: CASSLGQGAGEQYF. CDR3 sequence (DNA): TGTGCCAGCAGCTTAGGACAGGGGGCGGGTGAGCAGTACTTC.

The chain carries TRBV12-3 or TRBV12-4 and TRBJ2-1; D uncertain. Trimming took 6 bases from V and 7 from J, leaving 10 bases between them. The CDR3 extends over 12 amino acids. CDR3 nucleotide sequence: TGTGCCAGCAGCCCTCCTATAAATGAGCAGTTCTTC. This encodes CASSPPINEQFF.